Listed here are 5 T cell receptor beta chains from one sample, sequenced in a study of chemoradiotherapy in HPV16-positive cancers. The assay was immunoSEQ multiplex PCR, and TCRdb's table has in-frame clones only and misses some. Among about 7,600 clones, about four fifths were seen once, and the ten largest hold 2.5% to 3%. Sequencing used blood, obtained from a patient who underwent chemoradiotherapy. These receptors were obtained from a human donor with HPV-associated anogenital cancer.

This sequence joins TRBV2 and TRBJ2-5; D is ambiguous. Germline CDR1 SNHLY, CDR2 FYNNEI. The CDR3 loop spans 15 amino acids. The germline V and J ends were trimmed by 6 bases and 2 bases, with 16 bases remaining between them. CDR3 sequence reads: CASSQRFRSQETQYF. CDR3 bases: TGTGCCAGCAGCCAAAGGTTCAGGTCTCAAGAGACCCAGTACTTC.

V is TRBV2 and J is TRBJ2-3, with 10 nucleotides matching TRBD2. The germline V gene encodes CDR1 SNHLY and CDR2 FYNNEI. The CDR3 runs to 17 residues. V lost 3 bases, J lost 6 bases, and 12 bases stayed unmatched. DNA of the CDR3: TGTGCCAGCAGTGAGGGGGCTAGCGGGGGAATGTGGGATACGCAGTATTTT. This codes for CASSEGASGGMWDTQYF.

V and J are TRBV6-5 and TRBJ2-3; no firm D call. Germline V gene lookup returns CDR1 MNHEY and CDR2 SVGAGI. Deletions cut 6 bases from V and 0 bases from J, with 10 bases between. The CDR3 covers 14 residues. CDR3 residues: CASSRPDSTDTQYF. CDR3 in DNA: TGTGCCAGCAGCCGGCCCGACAGCACAGATACGCAGTATTTT.

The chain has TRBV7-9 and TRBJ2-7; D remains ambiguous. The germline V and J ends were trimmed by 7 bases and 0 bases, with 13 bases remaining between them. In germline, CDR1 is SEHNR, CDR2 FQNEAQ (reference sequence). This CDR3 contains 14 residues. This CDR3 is CASMTTRSSYEQYF. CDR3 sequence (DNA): TGTGCCAGCATGACCACAAGGAGCTCCTACGAGCAGTACTTC. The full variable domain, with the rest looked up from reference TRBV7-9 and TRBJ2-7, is DTGVSQNPRHKITKRGQNVTFRCDPISEHNRLYWYRQTLGQGPEFLTYFQNEAQLEKSRLLSDRFSAERPKGSFSTLEIQRTEQGDSAMYLCASMTTRSSYEQYFGPGTRLTVT.

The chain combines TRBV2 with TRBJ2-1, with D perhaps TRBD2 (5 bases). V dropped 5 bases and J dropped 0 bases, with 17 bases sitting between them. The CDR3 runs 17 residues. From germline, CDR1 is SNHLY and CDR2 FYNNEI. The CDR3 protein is CASSRSFLASSYNEQFF. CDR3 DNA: TGTGCCAGCAGTCGCTCCTTCCTAGCAAGCTCCTACAATGAGCAGTTCTTC.